The T cell receptor (beta chain) under discussion was sequenced for a study of CD8 T cells in ankylosing spondylitis. As concerns this clonotype: Its specificity is not known.

TCRdb passed the 5' RACE reads through MiXCR, listing each CDR3 protein once. This table has approximately 200,000 distinct CDR3 sequences, roughly 13% appearing once. Study-wide results and caveats: Reportedly, matched ankylosing spondylitis synovial fluid was significantly enriched for disease-linked clones. Researchers report that disease-linked clones proved CD8+ and relatively rare in peripheral blood. The study identified a TCR beta motif of under ten highly homologous variants that appeared characteristic of ankylosing spondylitis blood.

Sequencing was performed on blood, either unsorted or a sorted T cell fraction (not recorded which). This receptor was identified in a male donor with ankylosing spondylitis or in good health (not recorded which).

CDR3 in DNA: TGTGCCAGCAGCCCCCCCAGCGGAACCGAACGCTACACCTTC. Translating it yields CASSPPSGTERYTF. This chain links TRBV11-2 with TRBJ1-2, with D uncertain. Germline lookup yields CDR1 SGHAT and CDR2 FQNNGV. The CDR3 runs 14 residues. The V and J ends lost 5 bases and 9 bases respectively, with 19 bases between them.